This is a list of T cell receptor beta chains from one sample in a study of shared clonotypes between healthy human individuals. Clones were read by immunoSEQ multiplex PCR, and TCRdb kept only the in-frame ones, dropping some. The profile covers 95,000 to 120,000 clones, with about 70% appearing a single time and 20% to 25% taken by the ten largest. Sequencing was carried out using memory CD8+ T cells sorted from blood. The origin of the receptors is a woman under 40 in good health. The CDR3 runs from the conserved cysteine through the conserved F or W. The D gene is left open where the match is weak. A clone size is listed for some rows: how often the clone was seen (once, few, many), or a class if it is expanded.

j_call: TRBJ2-7
d_call: .
v_call: TRBV9
clone_size: .
cdr3_nt: TGTGCCAGCAGCCCCCAGGGAGCCACTAGAGGCGAGCAGTACTTC
cdr3_aa: CASSPQGATRGEQYF

j_call: TRBJ1-2
d_call: .
v_call: TRBV7-9
clone_size: .
cdr3_nt: TGTGCCAGCACCCTCTCGGGTGGCTACACCTTC
cdr3_aa: CASTLSGGYTF

j_call: TRBJ2-1
d_call: .
v_call: TRBV18
clone_size: .
cdr3_nt: TGTGCCAGCTCACCCCACGATGAGCAGTTCTTC
cdr3_aa: CASSPHDEQFF

j_call: TRBJ2-7
d_call: .
v_call: TRBV5-4
clone_size: .
cdr3_nt: TGTGCCAGCAGCGCGGACGGAACCTACGAGCAGTACTTC
cdr3_aa: CASSADGTYEQYF

j_call: TRBJ2-2
d_call: .
v_call: TRBV7-8
clone_size: few
cdr3_nt: TGTGCCAGCAGCTTAGCTCGGGAACCCTACACCGGGGAGCTGTTTTTT
cdr3_aa: CASSLAREPYTGELFF

j_call: TRBJ2-5
d_call: .
v_call: TRBV5-1
clone_size: .
cdr3_nt: TGCGCCAGCAGCTCGGGGGACAGACAGAACCAAGAGACCCAGTACTTC
cdr3_aa: CASSSGDRQNQETQYF

j_call: TRBJ1-1
d_call: .
v_call: TRBV29-1
clone_size: .
cdr3_nt: TGCAGCGTTCCAGGGGACAACACTGAAGCTTTCTTT
cdr3_aa: CSVPGDNTEAFF

j_call: TRBJ2-1
d_call: TRBD2
v_call: TRBV11-3
clone_size: .
cdr3_nt: TGTGCCAGCAGCTCGGGACTAGCGGATTACAATGAGCAGTTCTTC
cdr3_aa: CASSSGLADYNEQFF

j_call: TRBJ2-4
d_call: TRBD2
v_call: TRBV25-1
clone_size: .
cdr3_nt: TGTGCCAGCAGTGAAGGCGGGGGAGCCAAAAACATTCAGTACTTC
cdr3_aa: CASSEGGGAKNIQYF

j_call: TRBJ2-7
d_call: TRBD1
v_call: TRBV13
clone_size: .
cdr3_nt: TGTGCCAGCAGTCCCCAGGGGGCGCGGAACGAGCAGTACTTC
cdr3_aa: CASSPQGARNEQYF

j_call: TRBJ2-7
d_call: .
v_call: TRBV11-2
clone_size: .
cdr3_nt: TGTGCCAGCAAAACAGACACATTACTCCACTACGAGCAGTACTTC
cdr3_aa: CASKTDTLLHYEQYF

j_call: TRBJ2-7
d_call: .
v_call: TRBV6-1
clone_size: many
cdr3_nt: TGTGCCAGCAGTGAAGCAGGGGGGCCCTACGAGCAGTACTTC
cdr3_aa: CASSEAGGPYEQYF

j_call: TRBJ2-1
d_call: .
v_call: TRBV21-1
clone_size: .
cdr3_nt: TGTGCCAGCAGCAAAGGAGGGGGAAGGATTTACAATGAGCAGTTCTTC
cdr3_aa: CASSKGGGRIYNEQFF

j_call: TRBJ2-7
d_call: .
v_call: TRBV11-1
clone_size: .
cdr3_nt: TGTGCCAGCAGCTCTTATTCGGGGACGGAGCAGTACTTC
cdr3_aa: CASSSYSGTEQYF

j_call: TRBJ2-7
d_call: .
v_call: TRBV6-5
clone_size: few
cdr3_nt: TGTGCCAGCAGTTCCTCGAACTACGAGCAGTACTTC
cdr3_aa: CASSSSNYEQYF

j_call: TRBJ1-5
d_call: .
v_call: TRBV7-9
clone_size: .
cdr3_nt: TGTGCCAGCAGCGGGGGTACAGGTTCAAATCAGCCCCAGCATTTT
cdr3_aa: CASSGGTGSNQPQHF

j_call: TRBJ2-7
d_call: .
v_call: TRBV5-6
clone_size: .
cdr3_nt: TGTGCCAGCAGCTTGGGCCAGTCCTACGAGCAGTACTTC
cdr3_aa: CASSLGQSYEQYF

j_call: TRBJ2-2
d_call: .
v_call: TRBV6-4
clone_size: few
cdr3_nt: TGTGCCAGCAGTGACTCGGAGCACACCGGGGAGCTGTTTTTT
cdr3_aa: CASSDSEHTGELFF

j_call: TRBJ1-1
d_call: TRBD1
v_call: TRBV10-3
clone_size: many
cdr3_nt: TGTGCCATCAGTGAGACCGGACAGGAGACAGGCGCCGAAGCTTTCTTT
cdr3_aa: CAISETGQETGAEAFF

j_call: TRBJ2-7
d_call: TRBD1
v_call: TRBV4-1
clone_size: many
cdr3_nt: TGCGCCAGCAGCCAAGGACAGGGGGCTGGGTACGAGCAGTACTTC
cdr3_aa: CASSQGQGAGYEQYF

j_call: TRBJ1-5
d_call: .
v_call: TRBV4-1
clone_size: .
cdr3_nt: TGCGCCAGCAGCCAATGGGGTATCAATCAGCCCCAGCATTTT
cdr3_aa: CASSQWGINQPQHF

j_call: TRBJ2-2
d_call: .
v_call: TRBV28
clone_size: .
cdr3_nt: TGTGCCAGCAGATCTAGCTACACCGGGGAGCTGTTTTTT
cdr3_aa: CASRSSYTGELFF

j_call: TRBJ1-2
d_call: .
v_call: TRBV28
clone_size: many
cdr3_nt: TGTGCCAGCAGCTCCGGATTTCGGGGCGAAGGCTACACCTTC
cdr3_aa: CASSSGFRGEGYTF

j_call: TRBJ2-6
d_call: .
v_call: TRBV28
clone_size: .
cdr3_nt: TGTGCCAGCAGTCCGTCCCAAATCTCTGGGGCCAACGTCCTGACTTTC
cdr3_aa: CASSPSQISGANVLTF

j_call: TRBJ2-5
d_call: TRBD2
v_call: TRBV2
clone_size: once
cdr3_nt: TGTGCCAGCAGTGAAGAACTAGCGGTGGAGACCCAGTACTTC
cdr3_aa: CASSEELAVETQYF

j_call: TRBJ2-7
d_call: TRBD2
v_call: TRBV5-1
clone_size: .
cdr3_nt: TGCGCCAGCAGCGCCCCGGGACTAGCGGGTTACGAGCAGTACTTC
cdr3_aa: CASSAPGLAGYEQYF

j_call: TRBJ1-4
d_call: .
v_call: TRBV18
clone_size: .
cdr3_nt: TGTGCCAGCTCACGCCTTTCAACTAATGAAAAACTGTTTTTT
cdr3_aa: CASSRLSTNEKLFF

j_call: TRBJ2-1
d_call: TRBD2
v_call: TRBV2
clone_size: few
cdr3_nt: TGTGCCAGCAGTGTCACTAGCGGGTACAATGAGCAGTTCTTC
cdr3_aa: CASSVTSGYNEQFF

j_call: TRBJ2-7
d_call: TRBD2
v_call: TRBV19
clone_size: few
cdr3_nt: TGTGCCAGTAGTATTCTCGCGGGGGTTCCCAACGAGCAGTACTTC
cdr3_aa: CASSILAGVPNEQYF

j_call: TRBJ2-1
d_call: TRBD2
v_call: TRBV6-1
clone_size: few
cdr3_nt: TGTGCCAGCAGTGAATCTCCGGGACTAGCGGGGAATGAGCAGTTCTTC
cdr3_aa: CASSESPGLAGNEQFF

j_call: TRBJ2-7
d_call: TRBD1
v_call: TRBV19
clone_size: .
cdr3_nt: TGTGCCAGTAGGACAGGGCCGTCTTCTCGCTACGAGCAGTACTTC
cdr3_aa: CASRTGPSSRYEQYF

j_call: TRBJ2-5
d_call: .
v_call: TRBV7-6
clone_size: .
cdr3_nt: TGTGCCAGCAGCTTAGCGTTGGGAGAGCAGTACTTC
cdr3_aa: CASSLALGEQYF

j_call: TRBJ2-3
d_call: .
v_call: TRBV2
clone_size: .
cdr3_nt: TGTGCCAGCAGACCGGCCTTGGGAGGCACAGATACGCAGTATTTT
cdr3_aa: CASRPALGGTDTQYF

j_call: TRBJ2-3
d_call: .
v_call: TRBV29-1
clone_size: .
cdr3_nt: TGCAGCGCCCGAGAGGGACTCTCCACAGATACGCAGTATTTT
cdr3_aa: CSAREGLSTDTQYF

j_call: TRBJ1-1
d_call: TRBD1
v_call: TRBV13
clone_size: few
cdr3_nt: TGTGCCAGCAGCCCCGGACAGGGGGCGCCGGCTGAAGCTTTCTTT
cdr3_aa: CASSPGQGAPAEAFF

j_call: TRBJ1-5
d_call: .
v_call: TRBV6-1
clone_size: .
cdr3_nt: TGTGCCAGCAGGGAGCAGGTTCTTAGCAATCAGCCCCAGCATTTT
cdr3_aa: CASREQVLSNQPQHF

j_call: TRBJ1-1
d_call: .
v_call: TRBV6-5
clone_size: .
cdr3_nt: TGTGCCAGCAGTCAAGGGAAAAGTGGGAACACTGAAGCTTTCTTT
cdr3_aa: CASSQGKSGNTEAFF

j_call: TRBJ2-7
d_call: .
v_call: TRBV10-3
clone_size: .
cdr3_nt: TGTGCCATCAGTGAATCGACTTTAATGGACGAGCAGTACTTC
cdr3_aa: CAISESTLMDEQYF

j_call: TRBJ1-4
d_call: .
v_call: TRBV18
clone_size: .
cdr3_nt: TGTGCCAGCTCACCATTGCGGGGGCCTGAAAAACTGTTTTTT
cdr3_aa: CASSPLRGPEKLFF

j_call: TRBJ1-2
d_call: TRBD1
v_call: TRBV6-5
clone_size: few
cdr3_nt: TGTGCCAGCAGTACGGGACAGGGAAGGGAGGGCTACACCTTC
cdr3_aa: CASSTGQGREGYTF

j_call: TRBJ2-5
d_call: TRBD1
v_call: TRBV25-1
clone_size: .
cdr3_nt: TGTGCCAGCAGTGAATTGGACAGGACCGGTTTGCAGACCCAGTACTTC
cdr3_aa: CASSELDRTGLQTQYF

j_call: TRBJ2-3
d_call: .
v_call: TRBV18
clone_size: .
cdr3_nt: TGTGCCAGCTCACCAAGGGTAGGACACCACACAGATACGCAGTATTTT
cdr3_aa: CASSPRVGHHTDTQYF

j_call: TRBJ2-7
d_call: TRBD1
v_call: TRBV4-1
clone_size: .
cdr3_nt: TGTGCCAGCAGCTTATCGGGACAGTTCTACGAGCAGTACTTC
cdr3_aa: CASSLSGQFYEQYF